The clone carrying this T cell receptor beta chain was counted only a few times. Mismatch repair deficiency was confirmed in all patients, by PCR or immunohistochemistry. The data belong to a study of PD-1 blockade in mismatch repair-deficient tumors. TCRdb's table, derived via immunoSEQ multiplex PCR, lists solely in-frame clones and lacks some. The sample shows roughly 110,000 clones, more than 60% of them seen only once. Germline V lookup: CDR1 MNHNS, CDR2 SASEGT. The germline V and J ends were trimmed by 7 bases and 6 bases, with 15 bases remaining between them. The CDR3 is 13 residues long. This sequence originates from an adult with mismatch repair-deficient cancer. This material consisted of peripheral blood, taken more than 58 weeks after starting pembrolizumab. This rearrangement joins TRBV6-1 to TRBJ1-2; D is unclear. CDR3 DNA: TGTGCCAGCAAGGCCGGCCGCATGAATGGCTACACCTTC. This gives the protein CASKAGRMNGYTF.